Listed here is a single TCR beta chain. Its specificity is not known. The CDR3 is made up of 12 amino acids. V was cut by 10 bases and J by 3 bases, with 12 bases left in between. Per germline, CDR1 MNHNS and CDR2 SASEGT. The entry originates in a study of cytomegalovirus exposure and HLA in healthy donors. General study points: In vitro checks showed that a few CMV-associated chains really do target CMV antigens. The authors listed some 160 TCR beta chains as cytomegalovirus-associated.

Primers: 60 Vbeta forward and 13 Jbeta reverse. Sequenced by immunoSEQ multiplex PCR; TCRdb stores in-frame clones only, minus some. The table lists approximately 79,000 clones. Though nominally healthy at sampling, donors likely had unrecorded immune exposures. The sequencing sample was made of PBMCs. V usage is TRBV6-1 and J usage is TRBJ2-5; D possibly corresponds to TRBD2 (5 bases). The sequence derives from a boy aged 5-17 years in good health and CMV-seronegative. The CDR3 DNA sequence: TGTGCCACGGGGTCCCGGGAAGAGACCCAGTACTTC. This translates into CATGSREETQYF.